This entry concerns a single T cell receptor (beta chain). This sample is drawn from a study of T cell changes during pregnancy in multiple sclerosis. Sequencing used immunoSEQ multiplex PCR; TCRdb keeps in-frame clones, though not all of them. The sample consists of about 40,000 clones, 93% of them appearing once. The material was CD4+ T cells from peripheral blood mononuclear cells, obtained in the first trimester of pregnancy. The sequence was collected from a female donor with multiple sclerosis, enrolled in a pregnancy study.

The CDR3 region is CSVGTGRDTEAFF. The CDR3 DNA sequence: TGCAGCGTTGGAACAGGGAGGGACACTGAAGCTTTCTTT. The chain has TRBV29-1 and TRBJ1-1, with D perhaps matching TRBD1 (6 bases). Per the germline V gene, CDR1 is SQVTM and CDR2 is ANQGSEA. V lost 4 bases and J lost 3, with 12 bases in between. This CDR3 has 13 residues.